Sequencing of this TCR beta chain was carried out in a study of T cell repertoires in cytomegalovirus infection (dated by TCRdb to about 2019). Some background on the complete study: Peptide stimulations targeted recently identified HLA-C-restricted CMV epitopes, whose presentation resists viral immunomodulation, together with well-studied HLA-B-restricted epitopes. Donor HLA type was relevant to the analysis, as public TCR beta signatures indicated carriage of CMV infection together with the matching HLA type.

Study-wide conclusions, independent of this receptor: The ex vivo response was dominated by HLA-C-restricted CMV-specific TCR beta clonotypes, which also provided the single most frequent clonotype in two of eight donors. Carriers of CMV infection plus the relevant HLA type were discriminated by the cumulative frequency of public TCR beta family members in the study cohort and in an independent approximately 360-donor cohort.

This clonotype was seen just once. Its antigen remains unidentified. No much larger clone exists at a distance of one base, and base qualities are not known. Evidence from a single read is weak. The germline V gene specifies MNHGY as CDR1 and SAAAGT as CDR2. V lost 4 bases and J lost 7 bases, and the count of bases not matched to a germline gene is 8. From the cysteine up to the phenylalanine, the CDR3 has a length of 14 residues. Of all the DNA, just the CDR3 is kept, 42 bases in frame from base 1. The treatment or condition label, read with the paper, signifies: in vitro stimulation with specific CMV peptide epitopes to enrich CMV-specific T cells. Sequencing was performed on an Illumina HiSeq 1500. Clones were called with MiXCR by TCRdb after fastp trimmed the public reads at Q25, and only in-frame beta chains were retained. A single entry per CDR3 protein holds the most common genes and DNA from its merged rows. The sample yields some 800,000 distinct CDR3 sequences; approximately 30% were counted once. Roughly 12% of the sample rests with the top ten.

Here the sequenced sample was cultured CD8+ T cells from PBMCs, taken from culture after CMV antigen stimulation. The receptor was isolated from a human donor in good health (CMV status not recorded). Some clones in this sample may be carry-over from other donors' samples. The chain links TRBV6-8 with TRBJ2-7; 9 bases in the middle match TRBD1. The DNA sequence is as follows: TGTGCCAGCAGTTTATATGGGACAGGGAGTGAGCAGTACTTC. It encodes CASSLYGTGSEQYF.